Presented here are 11 T cell receptor beta chains from one specimen sequenced in a study of metastatic and nonmetastatic thyroid tumors (dated by TCRdb to the early 2020s). The protocol used for the library was PCR. The sequencer was an Illumina HiSeq 4000. Starting from the raw public reads, TCRdb applied fastp trimming at Q25, assembled clones with MiXCR and retained in-frame beta chains. Across this sample there are about 43,000 clones, with under 4% seen only once. Of the sample, more than 7.5% falls within the top ten clones. No patient had received any treatment before thyroid surgery. Material: blood. These receptors were taken from a female donor with papillary thyroid cancer or a benign thyroid nodule (not recorded which). Some clones in this sample may be carry-over from other donors' samples.

This clone was observed many times. This may be a read error, as it is one base from a much larger clone. This sequence joins TRBV20-1 and TRBJ1-4, with 7 positions matching TRBD1. The CDR3 covers 13 residues. CDR1 is DFQATT and CDR2 is SNEGSKA in the germline V gene (reference sequence). The CDR3 DNA is TGCAGTGCTCCGGGACAGTCAGAGGAAAAACTGGTTTTT. Translated: CSAPGQSEEKLVF.

In its sample, this clone was seen many times. The chain carries TRBV9 and TRBJ2-2; D gene unclear. This CDR3 comprises 17 residues. Per the germline V gene, CDR1 is SGDLS and CDR2 is YYNGEE. V gave up 3 bases and J gave up 4 bases, with 19 bases separating them. The CDR3 bases are TGTGCCAGCAGCGAGGCGGCTTGGAGCACGGGCACCGGGGAGCTGTTTTTT. Residues: CASSEAAWSTGTGELFF.

This clone has at least ten counts. The gene calls are TRBV6-1 and TRBJ1-5; TRBD1 might be the D (5 bases). In germline, CDR1 is MNHNS, CDR2 SASEGT. Trimming shortened V by 4 bases and J by 11 bases, and 21 bases separated the two germline ends. The CDR3 is made up of 15 amino acids. The CDR3 here is CASSARGGVVEAQHF. The CDR3 bases are TGTGCCAGCAGTGCCCGCGGGGGGGTGGTTGAAGCCCAGCATTTT.

Sample share makes this clone medium-sized (0.01 to 0.1%). In the same sample, other DNA sequences code for this CDR3. This rearrangement joins TRBV9 to TRBJ2-2; no reliable D call. The V gene's germline CDR1 is SGDLS and CDR2 YYNGEE. The CDR3 length is 14 residues. Trimming took 4 bases from V and 5 from J, leaving 12 bases between them. CDR3 protein: CASSLVGETGELFF. In nucleotides, the CDR3 is TGTGCCAGCAGCCTGGTGGGCGAGACCGGGGAGCTGTTTTTT.

In this sample, this clone turned up many times. This chain connects TRBV7-2 to TRBJ2-2, with 8 bases lining up with TRBD2. V lost 4 bases to trimming and J lost 6 bases; unmatched junction nucleotides: 7. Germline V CDR1 and CDR2: SGHTA, FQGNSA. The CDR3 sequence is 15 residues long. CDR3 sequence reads: CASSSVAGSAGELFF. DNA for the CDR3: TGTGCCAGCAGCTCCGTAGCGGGGTCGGCCGGGGAGCTGTTTTTT. The entire variable domain, with the rest obtained from reference TRBV7-2 and TRBJ2-2, is as follows: GAGVSQSPSNKVTEKGKDVELRCDPISGHTALYWYRQSLGQGLEFLIYFQGNSAPDKSGLPSDRFSAERTGGSVSTLTIQRTQQEDSAVYLCASSSVAGSAGELFFGEGSRLTVL.

This clone was detected a few times. V is TRBV6-2 or TRBV6-3 and J is TRBJ1-1, with no clear D. V lost 2 bases and J 1 base, leaving 8 bases between the germline ends. CDR1 and CDR2 (germline): MNHEY, SVGEGT. This CDR3 has 14 amino acids. The CDR3 loop is CASSYRAANTEAFF. In DNA, the CDR3 is TGTGCCAGCAGTTACCGGGCCGCGAACACTGAAGCTTTCTTT.

By its share, this clone is medium-sized (0.01 to 0.1%). The CDR3 is CASSQNRAAETQYF. In DNA form, the CDR3 reads TGCGCCAGCAGCCAGAACAGGGCCGCAGAGACCCAGTACTTC. J is TRBJ2-5 and V is TRBV4-1, with D tentatively TRBD1 (6 bases). The CDR3 sequence is 14 residues long. V lost 3 bases and J lost 4, with 12 bases in between. In germline, CDR1 is MGHRA, CDR2 YSYEKL.

This clone was seen ten or more times. The V gene is TRBV5-1, the J gene TRBJ2-7, with TRBD2 identical over 7 bases. CDR1 SGHRS and CDR2 YFSETQ come from the germline V gene. The CDR3 is made up of 19 amino acids. The V segment lost 0 bases and the J segment 0 bases; nucleotides outside the gene matches: 15. The CDR3 is CASSLGGSGLQVSSYEQYF. The DNA for the CDR3 is TGCGCCAGCAGCTTGGGGGGGTCGGGACTACAAGTTAGCTCCTACGAGCAGTACTTC.

This clone was seen at least ten times. V gene TRBV28 combines with J gene TRBJ2-2, with TRBD1 matching 10 bases. The CDR3 contains 20 residues. Losses at the gene ends were 5 bases for V and 2 bases for J; bases not matched to a gene: 17. Germline V CDR1 and CDR2: MDHEN, SYDVKM. In nucleotides, the CDR3 is TGTGCCAGCAGTCCGACAACCGGGACAGGGGCGCTCCCTAACACCGGGGAGCTGTTTTTT. This translates into CASSPTTGTGALPNTGELFF. Combining the CDR3 with reference TRBV28 and TRBJ2-2 gives the whole variable domain DVKVTQSSRYLVKRTGEKVFLECVQDMDHENMFWYRQDPGLGLRLIYFSYDVKMKEKGDIPEGYSVSREKKERFSLILESASTNQTSMYLCASSPTTGTGALPNTGELFFGEGSRLTVL.

This clone was detected ten times or more. The chain links TRBV12-3 or TRBV12-4 to TRBJ2-5; the D is unclear. This CDR3 has 12 amino acids. The V and J ends lost 5 bases and 5 bases respectively, with 9 bases between them. CDR3 loop: CASSGRGETQYF. As DNA, the CDR3 is TGTGCCAGCAGTGGGCGTGGGGAGACCCAGTACTTC.

This clone occurred many times. A much larger clone sits a single nucleotide away, making a read error possible. Other nucleotide sequences from this sample produce the same CDR3. The chain employs TRBV20-1 and TRBJ2-3; TRBD2 is a possible D gene (5 bases). The length of the CDR3 is 15 residues. The germline gives CDR1 DFQATT, CDR2 SNEGSKA (reference sequence). CDR3 sequence reads: CSARQDFPSTDTQYF. The CDR3, as DNA: TGCAGTGCTAGACAAGATTTCCCTAGCACAGATACGCAGTACTTT.